What follows are 3 T cell receptor beta chains derived from one specimen sequenced in a study of OX40 agonist ivuxolimab in advanced cancers. This table comes from immunoSEQ multiplex PCR, and its TCRdb copy is limited to in-frame clones, with some not included. The sample includes 90,000 to 100,000 clones, approximately 80% of them seen just once. Here the sequenced sample was CD4+ or CD8+ T cells sorted from blood, taken in a trial of the OX40 agonist ivuxolimab. The receptors were sampled from an adult with an advanced solid tumor such as melanoma, head and neck, liver or kidney cancer.

V is TRBV6-6 and J is TRBJ2-3; D unclear. This CDR3 comprises 13 residues. Trimming pared 2 bases from V and 0 bases from J, leaving 3 bases between. Per germline, CDR1 MNHNY and CDR2 SVGAGI (reference sequence). The CDR3 region is CASSYDSTDTQYF. CDR3 DNA sequence: TGTGCCAGCAGTTACGACAGCACAGATACGCAGTATTTT.

This clone was observed a single time. The CDR3 region has the DNA TGTGCCAGTAGTACTAGCGGGGTCCTCCAAGAGACCCAGTACTTC. Its translation is CASSTSGVLQETQYF. This chain uses TRBV19 with TRBJ2-5; 9 nucleotides agree with TRBD2. V trimming: 4 bases; J trimming: 1 base; junction bases outside the gene matches: 4. The CDR3 contains 15 residues. The germline V gene encodes CDR1 LNHDA and CDR2 SQIVND (reference sequence).

The count of this clone is one. This rearrangement joins TRBV6-6 to TRBJ1-1; no firm D call. V lost 5 bases and J 2 bases, leaving 9 bases between the germline ends. The CDR3 runs to 13 residues. Germline CDR1 and CDR2: MNHNY and SVGAGI (reference sequence). The CDR3 spells CASSLGINTEAFF. The CDR3 DNA sequence: TGTGCCAGCAGTCTTGGGATAAACACTGAAGCTTTCTTT.